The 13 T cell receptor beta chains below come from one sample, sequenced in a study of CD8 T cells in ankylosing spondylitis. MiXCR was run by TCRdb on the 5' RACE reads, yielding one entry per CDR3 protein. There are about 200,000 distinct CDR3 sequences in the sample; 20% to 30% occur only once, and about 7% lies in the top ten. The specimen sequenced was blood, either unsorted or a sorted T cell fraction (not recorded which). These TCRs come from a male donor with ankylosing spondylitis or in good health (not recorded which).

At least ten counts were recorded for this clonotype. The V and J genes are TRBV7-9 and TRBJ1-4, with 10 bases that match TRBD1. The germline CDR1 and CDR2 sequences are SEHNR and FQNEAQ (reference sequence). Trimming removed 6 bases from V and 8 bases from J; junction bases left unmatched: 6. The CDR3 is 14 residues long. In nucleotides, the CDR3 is TGTGCCAGCAGGACGACAGGGGGCAACGAAAAACTGTTTTTT. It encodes CASRTTGGNEKLFF.

CDR3 sequence: CSAGTSARTYEQYF. Here the CDR3 DNA reads TGCAGTGCGGGGACTAGCGCGAGAACCTACGAGCAGTACTTC. This chain joins TRBV20-1 and TRBJ2-7; TRBD2 matches 10 bases. Losses at the gene ends were 6 bases for V and 2 bases for J; bases not matched to a gene: 7. Germline values: CDR1 DFQATT, CDR2 SNEGSKA (reference sequence). CDR3 length: 14 amino acids.

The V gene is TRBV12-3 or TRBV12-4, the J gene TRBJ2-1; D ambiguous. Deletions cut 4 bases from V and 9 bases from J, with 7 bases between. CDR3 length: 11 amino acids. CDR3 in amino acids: CASSSEVEQFF. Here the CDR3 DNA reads TGTGCCAGCAGTTCCGAAGTTGAGCAGTTCTTC.

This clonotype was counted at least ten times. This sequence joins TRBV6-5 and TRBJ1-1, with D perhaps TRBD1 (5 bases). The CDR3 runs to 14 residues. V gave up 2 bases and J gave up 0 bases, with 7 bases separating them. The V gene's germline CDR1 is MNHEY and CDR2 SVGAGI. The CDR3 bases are TGTGCCAGCAGTTACCAGGGAGTGAACACTGAAGCTTTCTTT. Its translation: CASSYQGVNTEAFF.

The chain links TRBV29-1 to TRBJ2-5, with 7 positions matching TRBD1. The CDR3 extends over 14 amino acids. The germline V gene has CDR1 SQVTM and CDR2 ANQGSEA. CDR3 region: CTVHRDRSGETQYF. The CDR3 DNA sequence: TGCACGGTACACCGGGACAGATCGGGGGAGACCCAGTACTTC.

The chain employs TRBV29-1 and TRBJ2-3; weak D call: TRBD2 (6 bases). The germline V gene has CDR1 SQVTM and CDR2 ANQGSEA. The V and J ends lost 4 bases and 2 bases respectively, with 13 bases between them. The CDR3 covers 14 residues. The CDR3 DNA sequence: TGCAGCGTTGGTGGGGGGTACTTCACAGATACGCAGTATTTT. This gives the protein CSVGGGYFTDTQYF.

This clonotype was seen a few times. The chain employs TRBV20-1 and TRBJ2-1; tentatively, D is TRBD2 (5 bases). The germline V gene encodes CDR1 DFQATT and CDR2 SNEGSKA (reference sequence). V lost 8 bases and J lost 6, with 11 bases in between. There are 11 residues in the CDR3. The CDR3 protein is CSTDYGNEQFF. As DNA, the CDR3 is TGCAGTACCGACTATGGCAATGAGCAGTTCTTC.

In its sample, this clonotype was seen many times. CDR3 nucleotide sequence: TGCAGTGCTAGATCGCTAGCGGGAGGGCAGTACTTC. Translated, it gives CSARSLAGGQYF. The chain is built from TRBV20-1 and TRBJ2-7; 11 bases agree with TRBD2. Germline V lookup: CDR1 DFQATT, CDR2 SNEGSKA (reference sequence). With V trimmed by 2 bases and J by 9 bases, 3 bases remained unmatched. This CDR3 has 12 residues.

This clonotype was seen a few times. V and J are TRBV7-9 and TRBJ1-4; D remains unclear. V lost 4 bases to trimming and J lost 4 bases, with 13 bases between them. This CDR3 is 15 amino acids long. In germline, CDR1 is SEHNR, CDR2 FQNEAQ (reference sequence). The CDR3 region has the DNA TGTGCCAGCAGCTCCTTCCTGGGGTTTAATGAAAAACTGTTTTTT. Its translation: CASSSFLGFNEKLFF.

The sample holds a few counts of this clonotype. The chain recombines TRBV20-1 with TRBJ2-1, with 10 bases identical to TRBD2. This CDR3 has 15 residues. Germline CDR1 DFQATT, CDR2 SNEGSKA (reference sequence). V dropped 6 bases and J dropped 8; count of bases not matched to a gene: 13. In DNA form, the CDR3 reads TGCAGTGCCATGACACTAGCGGGAAAAACGGATGAGCAGTTCTTC. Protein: CSAMTLAGKTDEQFF.

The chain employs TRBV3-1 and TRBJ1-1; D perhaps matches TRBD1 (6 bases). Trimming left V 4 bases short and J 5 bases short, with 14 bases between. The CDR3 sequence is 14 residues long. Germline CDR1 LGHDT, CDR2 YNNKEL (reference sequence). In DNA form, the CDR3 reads TGTGCCAGCAGCCGGGCACAGGGAAGAACTGAAGCTTTCTTT. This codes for CASSRAQGRTEAFF.

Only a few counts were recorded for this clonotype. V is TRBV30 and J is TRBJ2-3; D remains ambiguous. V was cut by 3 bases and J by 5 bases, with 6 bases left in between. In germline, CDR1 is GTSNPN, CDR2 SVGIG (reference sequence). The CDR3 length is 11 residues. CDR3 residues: CAWRELDTQYF. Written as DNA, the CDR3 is TGTGCCTGGAGAGAGTTAGATACGCAGTATTTT.

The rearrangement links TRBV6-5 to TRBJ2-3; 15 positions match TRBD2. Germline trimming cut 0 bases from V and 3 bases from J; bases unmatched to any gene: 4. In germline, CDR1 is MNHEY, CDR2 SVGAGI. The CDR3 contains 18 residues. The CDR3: CASSYSGLAGGGTDTQYF. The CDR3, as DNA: TGTGCCAGCAGTTACTCGGGACTAGCGGGAGGTGGGACAGATACGCAGTATTTT.